The clone carrying this T cell receptor beta chain was picked up a small number of times. Its antigen is not identified. This specimen belongs to a study of T-cell memory formation after mild COVID-19. V was cut by 1 base and J by 2 bases, with 1 base left in between. Germline V CDR1 and CDR2: SGDLS, YYNGEE. CDR3 length equals 12 residues. The study, taken as a whole, reports: Memory from before infection featured some responding clones, which suggests cross-reactive memory joined.

Using constant-segment primers, 5'RACE produced TCR alpha and TCR beta cDNA libraries carrying sample barcodes and UMIs. TCRdb used MiXCR to reprocess the 5' RACE reads, holding one entry per CDR3 protein. This sample yields over 500,000 distinct CDR3 sequences, of which around a sixth are seen a single time; roughly 7.8% belongs to the top ten. The chain has TRBV9 and TRBJ1-3; no reliable D call. Specimen: PBMCs or a T cell subset sorted from them (not recorded which). The TCR was taken from an adult woman who had mild COVID-19 (a few samples of this study predate the infection). Cell type and time point are not known. CDR3 region: CASSVTGNTIYF. DNA for the CDR3: TGTGCCAGCAGCGTAACTGGAAACACCATATATTTT.